The 9 T cell receptor beta chains presented below share a single source sample, sequenced in a study of T-cell reconstitution after alpha-beta-depleted transplantation in children (dated by TCRdb to about 2016). Library construction relied on PCR. Instrument on record: Illumina HiSeq 2500. TCR library preparation used molecular barcoding, with unique molecular identifiers applied to normalize quantification of the TCRbeta repertoire. TCRdb reworked the public reads: Q25 trimming with fastp, MiXCR clone assembly, productive beta chains retained. Rows are combined by CDR3 protein, so each entry shows the most common genes and DNA. Within this sample are 300,000 to 350,000 distinct CDR3 sequences, with roughly 15% of them counted one time only. Roughly 41% of the sample comes from the top ten. Taken with the paper, the label for treatment or condition translates to: allogeneic hematopoietic cell transplantation with graft depleted of TCRalphabeta T cells and CD19 B cells.

The material was PBMCs, mostly from graft donor cells, obtained 360 days after TCRalphabeta/CD19-depleted stem cell transplant. The receptors derive from a male patient between 2 and 15 years old who had a stem cell transplant for acute lymphoblastic leukemia, so the T cells may come from the graft donor.

The chain carries TRBV5-1 and TRBJ2-1; no firm D call. Trimming pared 2 bases from V and 8 bases from J, leaving 8 bases between. Germline-derived CDR1 and CDR2 are SGHRS and YFSETQ. This CDR3 comprises 12 residues. The CDR3 DNA reads TGCGCCAGCAGCTTAGGAGAGGATGAGCAGTTCTTC. Residues: CASSLGEDEQFF.

This clonotype was found a few times. The chain has TRBV9 and TRBJ2-1; D remains ambiguous. V was cut by 4 bases and J by 7 bases, with 9 bases left in between. From germline, CDR1 is SGDLS and CDR2 YYNGEE. This CDR3 region has 12 residues. CDR3 protein: CASSPNLNEQFF. The CDR3 nucleotides are TGTGCCAGCAGCCCAAACCTTAATGAGCAGTTCTTC.

As to this clonotype: This sequence may be a read error, since a much larger clone differs from it by one base. Because the CDR3 is missing its conserved closing phenylalanine or tryptophan, this is likely a read error. The rearrangement uses TRBV20-1 and TRBJ2-3, with 8 nucleotides matching TRBD1. Germline assignment: CDR1 DFQATT and CDR2 SNEGSKA (reference sequence). This CDR3 is built from 14 residues. Trimming removed 4 bases from V and 4 bases from J; junction bases left unmatched: 7. The CDR3 nucleotides are TGCAGTGCTACCGGACAGGGAGCACCAGATACGCAGTATTCT. Translating it yields CSATGQGAPDTQYS.

This clonotype was seen a few times. The DNA of the CDR3 is TGTGCCAGCAGCTTAAGGCGGGAGGCCCACCAGTTCTTC. Translating it yields CASSLRREAHQFF. The rearrangement links TRBV7-8 to TRBJ2-1; 8 nucleotides match TRBD2. The CDR3 contains 13 residues. V lost 2 bases, J lost 13 bases, and 7 bases stayed unmatched. CDR1 and CDR2 (germline): SGHVS, FQNEAQ.

The table lists this clonotype with a few counts. The V gene is TRBV7-9, the J gene TRBJ2-3, with unresolved D. The V gene lost 2 bases and the J gene lost 9 bases, with 9 bases spanning the gap. The CDR3 runs to 12 residues. Germline V lookup: CDR1 SEHNR, CDR2 FQNEAQ (reference sequence). The CDR3 reads CASSLLVITQYF. The CDR3 DNA reads TGTGCCAGCAGCTTATTGGTGATCACGCAGTATTTT.

This chain links TRBV10-3 with TRBJ1-6; D is perhaps TRBD1 (6 bases). This CDR3 has 13 amino acids. CDR1 and CDR2 (germline): ENHRY, SYGVKD. V shed 6 bases and J shed 6 bases, with 9 bases lying between them. This CDR3 reads CAISGTTNSPLHF. The CDR3 nucleotides read TGTGCCATCAGCGGGACAACTAATTCACCCCTCCACTTT.

This chain connects TRBV7-2 to TRBJ1-1; 9 bases fit TRBD1. Germline V gene lookup returns CDR1 SGHTA and CDR2 FQGNSA. The junction had 7 bases not matched to a gene; V was cut back by 4 bases and J by 4 bases. This CDR3 has 15 amino acids. The CDR3 region is CASSSYRGQATEAFF. In DNA form, the CDR3 reads TGTGCCAGCAGCTCCTACAGGGGGCAGGCCACTGAAGCTTTCTTT.

This rearrangement joins TRBV20-1 to TRBJ2-7, with a possible D match to TRBD1 (6 bases). CDR1 is DFQATT, CDR2 SNEGSKA, per germline (reference sequence). Trimming removed 4 bases from V and 2 bases from J, with 15 bases in between. The CDR3 loop spans 14 amino acids. CDR3 in amino acids: CSATPVQGTYEQYF. Written as DNA, the CDR3 is TGCAGTGCTACGCCCGTACAGGGAACCTACGAGCAGTACTTC.

The rearrangement links TRBV10-3 to TRBJ2-2, with D unclear. The ends were cut back, 1 base at V and 4 bases at J, with 1 base in the middle. CDR1 and CDR2 from the germline V gene are ENHRY and SYGVKD. The CDR3 totals 12 residues. Here the CDR3 DNA reads TGTGCCATCAGTGAGTTCACCGGGGAGCTGTTTTTT. This codes for CAISEFTGELFF.